The source of this TCR beta chain is a study of identical twins. The CDR3 consists of 15 residues. V lost 5 bases, J lost 5 bases, and 5 bases stayed unmatched. The germline V gene encodes CDR1 SGHRS and CDR2 YFSETQ. TCRdb reanalysed the 5' RACE reads using MiXCR and keeps one entry per CDR3 protein. Altogether 500,000 to 700,000 distinct CDR3 sequences are present, around 7.5% being singletons, with the ten largest covering roughly 1.5%. Study-level findings and limits: A cross-sectional statistical analysis, not follow-up of the same donors, supported the conclusions.

This clonotype occurred many times. What it binds is not known. The sample was also linked to a second study, of yellow fever vaccine responses in identical twins.

The TCR originated in a woman between 18 and 29 years old in good health. The chain employs TRBV5-1 and TRBJ2-2, with 11 positions matching TRBD2. Sequencing was carried out using PBMCs. CDR3 loop: CASSSRTSGTGELFF. CDR3 bases: TGCGCCAGCAGTTCCCGGACTAGCGGGACCGGGGAGCTGTTTTTT.